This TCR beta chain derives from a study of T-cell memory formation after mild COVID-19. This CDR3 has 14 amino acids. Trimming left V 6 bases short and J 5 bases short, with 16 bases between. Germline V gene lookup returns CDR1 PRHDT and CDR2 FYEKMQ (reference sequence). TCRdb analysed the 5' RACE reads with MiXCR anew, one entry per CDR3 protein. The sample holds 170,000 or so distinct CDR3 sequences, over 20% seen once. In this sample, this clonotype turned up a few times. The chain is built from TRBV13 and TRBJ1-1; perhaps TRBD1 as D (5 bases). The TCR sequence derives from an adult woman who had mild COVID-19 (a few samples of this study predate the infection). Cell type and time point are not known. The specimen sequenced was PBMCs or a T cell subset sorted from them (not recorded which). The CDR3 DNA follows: TGTGCCAGCAGGGTGCATGGGGGTGGGACTGAAGCTTTCTTT. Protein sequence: CASRVHGGGTEAFF.